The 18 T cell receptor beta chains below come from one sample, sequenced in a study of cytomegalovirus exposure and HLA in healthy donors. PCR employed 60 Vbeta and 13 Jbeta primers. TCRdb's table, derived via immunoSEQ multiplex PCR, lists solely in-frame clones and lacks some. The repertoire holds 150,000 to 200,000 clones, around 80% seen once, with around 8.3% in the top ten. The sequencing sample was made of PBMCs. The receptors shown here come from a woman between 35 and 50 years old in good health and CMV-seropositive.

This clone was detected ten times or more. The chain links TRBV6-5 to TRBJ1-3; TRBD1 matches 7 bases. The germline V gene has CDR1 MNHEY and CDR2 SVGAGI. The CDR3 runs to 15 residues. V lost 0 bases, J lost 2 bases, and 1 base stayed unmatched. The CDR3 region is CASSYSRGPGNTIYF. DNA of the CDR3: TGTGCCAGCAGTTACTCGAGGGGGCCTGGAAACACCATATATTTT.

DNA of the CDR3: TGTGCCAGCAGGTCTAGCGGAGGTAACATTCAGTACTTC. Translated, it gives CASRSSGGNIQYF. V gene TRBV7-8 combines with J gene TRBJ2-4, with TRBD2 matching 7 bases. The CDR3 contains 13 residues. Germline V gives CDR1 SGHVS, CDR2 FQNEAQ. The V gene end was trimmed by 6 bases and the J gene end by 7 bases; junction bases not matched to a gene: 6.

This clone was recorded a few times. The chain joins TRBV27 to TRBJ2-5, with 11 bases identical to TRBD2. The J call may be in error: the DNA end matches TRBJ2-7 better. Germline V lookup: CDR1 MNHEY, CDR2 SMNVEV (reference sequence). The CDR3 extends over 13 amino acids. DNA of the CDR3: TGTGCCAGCGGGCTAGCGGGAGGTTACGAGCAGTACTTC. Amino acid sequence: CASGLAGGYEQYF.

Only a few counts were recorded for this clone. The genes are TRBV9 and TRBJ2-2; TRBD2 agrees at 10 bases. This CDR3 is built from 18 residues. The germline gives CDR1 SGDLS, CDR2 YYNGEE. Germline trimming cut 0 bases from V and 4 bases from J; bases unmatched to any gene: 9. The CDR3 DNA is TGTGCCAGCAGCGTAGGGGTTGGGCTAGCGGGAGTCACCGGGGAGCTGTTTTTT. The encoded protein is CASSVGVGLAGVTGELFF.

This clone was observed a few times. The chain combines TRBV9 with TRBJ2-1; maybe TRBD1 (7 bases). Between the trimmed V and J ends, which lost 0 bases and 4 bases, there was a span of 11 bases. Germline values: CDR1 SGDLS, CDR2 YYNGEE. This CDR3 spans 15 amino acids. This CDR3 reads CASSVDQGGYNEQFF. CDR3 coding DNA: TGTGCCAGCAGCGTAGACCAGGGGGGTTACAATGAGCAGTTCTTC.

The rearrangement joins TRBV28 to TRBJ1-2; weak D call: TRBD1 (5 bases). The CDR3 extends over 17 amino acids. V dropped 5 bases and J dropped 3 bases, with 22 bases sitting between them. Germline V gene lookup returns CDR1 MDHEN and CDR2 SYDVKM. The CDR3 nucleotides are TGTGCCAGCAGTCATACGATCAGGGAAATGTATGACTATGGCTACACCTTC. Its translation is CASSHTIREMYDYGYTF.

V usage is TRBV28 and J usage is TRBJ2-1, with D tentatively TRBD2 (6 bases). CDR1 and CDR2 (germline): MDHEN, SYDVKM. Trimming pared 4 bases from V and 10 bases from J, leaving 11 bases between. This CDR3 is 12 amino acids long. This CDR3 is CASSSGLVEQFF. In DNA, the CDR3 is TGTGCCAGCAGTTCGGGACTGGTAGAGCAGTTCTTC.

CDR3 nucleotides: TGCAGCGTTGACAGGGGGTCCAATGAGCAGTTCTTC. This codes for CSVDRGSNEQFF. J is TRBJ2-1 and V is TRBV29-1; the match to TRBD1 covers 7 bases. V lost 3 bases and J lost 6; bases outside the gene matches: 2. The CDR3 has 12 residues. Germline-derived CDR1 and CDR2 are SQVTM and ANQGSEA.

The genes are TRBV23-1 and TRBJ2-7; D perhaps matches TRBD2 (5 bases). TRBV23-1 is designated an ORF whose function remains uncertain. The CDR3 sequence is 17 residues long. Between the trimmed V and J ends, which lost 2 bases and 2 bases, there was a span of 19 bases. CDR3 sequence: CASSQIRTDFKAYEQYF. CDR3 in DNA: TGCGCCAGCAGTCAAATCCGGACGGACTTTAAGGCCTACGAGCAGTACTTC.

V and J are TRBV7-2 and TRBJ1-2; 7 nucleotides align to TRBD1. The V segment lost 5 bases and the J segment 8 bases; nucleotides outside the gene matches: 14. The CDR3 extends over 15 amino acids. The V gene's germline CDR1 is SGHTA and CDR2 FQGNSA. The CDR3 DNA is TGTGCCAGCAGCACCAGGGGGGACAGTTCTCAGGGCTACACCTTC. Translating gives CASSTRGDSSQGYTF.

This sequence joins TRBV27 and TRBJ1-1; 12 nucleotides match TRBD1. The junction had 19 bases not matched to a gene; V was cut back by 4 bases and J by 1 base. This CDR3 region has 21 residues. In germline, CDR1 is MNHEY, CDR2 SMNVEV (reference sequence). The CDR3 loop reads CASSSRDRGLILRYGNTEAFF. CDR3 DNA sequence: TGTGCCAGCAGTTCCCGGGACAGGGGGCTAATTCTCCGTTATGGGAACACTGAAGCTTTCTTT.

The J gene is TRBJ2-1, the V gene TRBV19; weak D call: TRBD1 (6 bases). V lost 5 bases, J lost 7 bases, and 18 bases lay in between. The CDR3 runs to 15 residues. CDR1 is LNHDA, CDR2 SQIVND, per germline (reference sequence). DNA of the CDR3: TGTGCCAGTAGTTGGGGGCAGCGCGTTAGGAATGAGCAGTTCTTC. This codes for CASSWGQRVRNEQFF.

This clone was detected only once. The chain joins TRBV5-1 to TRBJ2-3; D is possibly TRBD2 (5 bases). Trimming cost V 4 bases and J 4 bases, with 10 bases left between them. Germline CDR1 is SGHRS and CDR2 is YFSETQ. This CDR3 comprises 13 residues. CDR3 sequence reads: CASSPLVPDTQYF. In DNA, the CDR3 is TGCGCCAGCAGCCCACTAGTACCAGATACGCAGTATTTT.

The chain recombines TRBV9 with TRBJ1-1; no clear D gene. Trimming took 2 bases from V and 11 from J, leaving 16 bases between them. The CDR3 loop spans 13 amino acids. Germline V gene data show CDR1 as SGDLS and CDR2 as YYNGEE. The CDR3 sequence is CASSVSSSPPAFF. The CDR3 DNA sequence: TGTGCCAGCAGCGTTAGTAGTTCCCCCCCGGCTTTCTTT.

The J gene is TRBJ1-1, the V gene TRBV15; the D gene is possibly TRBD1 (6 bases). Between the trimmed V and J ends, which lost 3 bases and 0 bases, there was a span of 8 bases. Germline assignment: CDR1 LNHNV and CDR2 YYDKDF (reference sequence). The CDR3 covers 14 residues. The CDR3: CATSRTGVNTEAFF. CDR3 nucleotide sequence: TGTGCCACCAGCAGGACAGGCGTGAACACTGAAGCTTTCTTT. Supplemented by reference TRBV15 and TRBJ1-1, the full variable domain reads DAMVIQNPRYQVTQFGKPVTLSCSQTLNHNVMYWYQQKSSQAPKLLFHYYDKDFNNEADTPDNFQSRRPNTSFCFLDIRSPGLGDTAMYLCATSRTGVNTEAFFGQGTRLTVV.

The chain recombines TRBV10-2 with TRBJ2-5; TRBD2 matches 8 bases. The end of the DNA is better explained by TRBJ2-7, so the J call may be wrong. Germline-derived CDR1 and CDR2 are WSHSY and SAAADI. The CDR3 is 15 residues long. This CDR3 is CASRETSGPSYEQYF. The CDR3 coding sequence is TGCGCCAGCAGAGAAACTAGCGGCCCCTCCTACGAGCAGTACTTC.

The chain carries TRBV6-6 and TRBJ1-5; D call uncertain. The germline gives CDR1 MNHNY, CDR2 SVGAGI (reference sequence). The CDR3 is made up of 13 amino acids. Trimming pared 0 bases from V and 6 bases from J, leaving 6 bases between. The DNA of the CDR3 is TGTGCCAGCAGTTACTCAAGCGGTCAGCCCCAGCATTTT. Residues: CASSYSSGQPQHF.

This CDR3 is CASSPPNTRFGNQPQHF. In DNA, the CDR3 is TGTGCCAGTAGTCCCCCGAACACCCGCTTTGGCAATCAGCCCCAGCATTTT. J is TRBJ1-5 and V is TRBV19; no reliable D call. The CDR3 is 17 amino acids. Germline loops: CDR1 LNHDA, CDR2 SQIVND (reference sequence). Trimming stripped 5 bases from V and 2 bases from J, with 19 bases between.